Each of the 25 T cell receptor beta chains below was sequenced from the same sample in a study of cytomegalovirus exposure and HLA in healthy donors. Primers: 60 Vbeta forward and 13 Jbeta reverse. Assay: immunoSEQ multiplex PCR; the TCRdb copy retains only in-frame clones and omits some. The sample has about 31,000 clones, roughly 67% seen once. Specimen: PBMCs. All receptors come from a man aged 40-49 years in good health and CMV-seropositive.

This chain uses TRBV7-2 with TRBJ2-1, with TRBD1 identical over 8 bases. CDR3 length equals 13 residues. The V gene end was trimmed by 3 bases and the J gene end by 9 bases; junction bases not matched to a gene: 4. CDR1 and CDR2 from the germline V gene are SGHTA and FQGNSA. The CDR3 sequence is CASSFSDRAEQFF. The CDR3 DNA reads as TGTGCCAGCAGCTTTTCGGACAGGGCTGAGCAGTTCTTC. The complete variable domain, with remaining parts taken from reference TRBV7-2 and TRBJ2-1, reads GAGVSQSPSNKVTEKGKDVELRCDPISGHTALYWYRQSLGQGLEFLIYFQGNSAPDKSGLPSDRFSAERTGGSVSTLTIQRTQQEDSAVYLCASSFSDRAEQFFGPGTRLTVL.

CDR3 DNA sequence: TGTGCCAGCAGTTTGACTAGCGGGGATCTTGGGGTGGCCCAGTACTTC. This codes for CASSLTSGDLGVAQYF. The chain has TRBV27 and TRBJ2-5; 11 bases are a match to TRBD2. This CDR3 region has 16 residues. V lost 3 bases and J lost 9; bases outside the gene matches: 12. Per germline, CDR1 MNHEY and CDR2 SMNVEV (reference sequence).

V gene TRBV19 combines with J gene TRBJ2-1; D unresolved. Trimming removed 3 bases at V and 1 base at J, with 7 bases between. The CDR3 contains 14 residues. Germline V gene data show CDR1 as LNHDA and CDR2 as SQIVND (reference sequence). CDR3 in DNA: TGTGCCAGTAGTATGGTCGGGTCCTACAATGAGCAGTTCTTC. It is translated as CASSMVGSYNEQFF. The variable domain in full, with the rest retrieved from reference TRBV19 and TRBJ2-1, is DGGITQSPKYLFRKEGQNVTLSCEQNLNHDAMYWYRQDPGQGLRLIYYSQIVNDFQKGDIAEGYSVSREKKESFPLTVTSAQKNPTAFYLCASSMVGSYNEQFFGPGTRLTVL.

The chain has TRBV5-4 and TRBJ2-1; 7 nucleotides agree with TRBD2. CDR1 SGHNT and CDR2 YYREEE come from the germline V gene (reference sequence). Trimming removed 4 bases from V and 9 bases from J; junction bases left unmatched: 13. There are 15 residues in the CDR3. CDR3 nucleotides: TGTGCCAGCAGCCCGACCGGGGGTGGGAGGGGTGAGCAGTTCTTC. Translated: CASSPTGGGRGEQFF.

This clone was counted between two and nine times. The V and J genes are TRBV4-1 and TRBJ2-3; D is unclear. The CDR3 contains 16 residues. Trimming left V 6 bases short and J 2 bases short, with 18 bases between. Germline V gene lookup returns CDR1 MGHRA and CDR2 YSYEKL. CDR3 DNA sequence: TGCGCCAGCAGACCTCTTAGACTCGGTCCCACAGATACGCAGTATTTT. It codes for CASRPLRLGPTDTQYF.

The V and J genes are TRBV19 and TRBJ2-1; 16 bases align to TRBD2. The CDR3 extends over 17 amino acids. The ends lost 5 bases at V and 7 bases at J; junction bases unmatched: 8. The germline V gene encodes CDR1 LNHDA and CDR2 SQIVND (reference sequence). DNA for the CDR3: TGTGCCAGTAGTTTGGGACTAGCGGGGGGGCTTAAAAATGAGCAGTTCTTC. This codes for CASSLGLAGGLKNEQFF.

This clone occurred a few times. This chain uses TRBV21-1 with TRBJ2-7; TRBD1, the table's D call, was not compared with the DNA. TRBV21-1 constitutes a pseudogene. The CDR3 sequence is 14 residues long. CDR3 nucleotides: TGTGCCAGCAGCAAAAAGGGGTCCTCCTACGAGCAGTACTTC. Translating gives CASSKKGSSYEQYF.

The chain joins TRBV6-6 to TRBJ2-5; TRBD2 matches 10 bases. Germline CDR1 and CDR2: MNHNY and SVGAGI (reference sequence). Losses at the gene ends were 6 bases for V and 6 bases for J; bases not matched to a gene: 10. CDR3 length: 15 amino acids. The CDR3 DNA reads as TGTGCCAGCAGGCCCCCGGGACTAGCGACGCAGACCCAGTACTTC. The encoded protein is CASRPPGLATQTQYF.

J is TRBJ1-2 and V is TRBV5-1; D remains ambiguous. Germline V gene lookup returns CDR1 SGHRS and CDR2 YFSETQ. Deletions cut 0 bases from V and 3 bases from J, with 6 bases between. CDR3 length: 13 residues. CDR3 residues: CASSLGVDYGYTF. For the CDR3, the DNA is TGCGCCAGCAGCTTGGGAGTTGACTATGGCTACACCTTC.

V gene TRBV2 combines with J gene TRBJ1-1; 7 positions agree with TRBD1. The CDR3 covers 13 residues. From germline, CDR1 is SNHLY and CDR2 FYNNEI. V lost 7 bases, J lost 1 base, and 3 bases stayed unmatched. In DNA form, the CDR3 reads TGTGCCAGCATCAGACAGGGGAACACTGAAGCTTTCTTT. Translating gives CASIRQGNTEAFF.

The chain joins TRBV9 to TRBJ1-5; TRBD1 might be the D (5 bases). Germline V gene lookup returns CDR1 SGDLS and CDR2 YYNGEE. Trimming took 2 bases from V and 7 from J, leaving 10 bases between them. The CDR3 runs to 13 residues. The CDR3, as DNA: TGTGCCAGCAGCGTCGGGGGAAGCCAGCCCCAGCATTTT. Translation: CASSVGGSQPQHF.

The chain carries TRBV5-6 and TRBJ2-3; possible D gene TRBD1, 6 bases. V was clipped by 3 bases and J by 2 bases, with 16 bases between them. The CDR3 extends over 16 amino acids. From germline, CDR1 is SGHDT and CDR2 YYEEEE. The CDR3 region is CASSSLGGSYTDTQYF. The CDR3 coding sequence is TGTGCCAGCAGCTCCCTTGGGGGCTCTTACACAGATACGCAGTATTTT.

CDR3 residues: CASSQDRGLRDEQFF. CDR3 nucleotide sequence: TGCGCCAGCAGCCAAGATCGAGGTCTGAGGGATGAGCAGTTCTTC. The rearrangement links TRBV4-1 to TRBJ2-1; D possibly corresponds to TRBD2 (5 bases). The CDR3 extends over 15 amino acids. Germline V CDR1 and CDR2: MGHRA, YSYEKL. V lost 0 bases and J 8 bases, leaving 14 bases between the germline ends.

This chain uses TRBV11-2 with TRBJ2-1, with a weak D call TRBD2 (6 bases). CDR3 size: 17 residues. V lost 3 bases and J lost 5, with 20 bases in between. Germline V gene sequence: CDR1 SGHAT, CDR2 FQNNGV. The CDR3 region is CASSFLWRGRGDNEQFF. The CDR3 nucleotides read TGTGCCAGCAGCTTCTTGTGGCGGGGCCGGGGAGACAATGAGCAGTTCTTC.

In the case of this clone: Within the sample, other DNA sequences also encode this same CDR3. The chain joins TRBV30 to TRBJ2-1, with D maybe TRBD2 (7 bases). CDR1 and CDR2 from the germline V gene are GTSNPN and SVGIG (reference sequence). CDR3 length equals 14 residues. The CDR3 DNA follows: TGTGCGTTTAGGGGGGGGGCCGGCTACAATGAGCAGTTCTTC. This codes for CAFRGGAGYNEQFF.

The DNA for the CDR3 is TGTGCCAGCAGGGGGGGAACCTATAATTCACCCCTCCACTTT. Translating it yields CASRGGTYNSPLHF. The chain uses TRBV2 and TRBJ1-6, with a weak D call TRBD1 (5 bases). The germline V gene encodes CDR1 SNHLY and CDR2 FYNNEI. The CDR3 consists of 14 residues. Trimming removed 6 bases at V and 2 bases at J, with 8 bases between.

The V call is TRBV27, the J call TRBJ1-5; D is unclear. CDR1 and CDR2 (germline): MNHEY, SMNVEV (reference sequence). This CDR3 spans 15 amino acids. V lost 3 bases and J 0 bases, leaving 9 bases between the germline ends. CDR3 sequence reads: CASSLDFYSNQPQHF. The CDR3 DNA reads TGTGCCAGCAGTTTGGACTTTTATAGCAATCAGCCCCAGCATTTT.

This clone was recorded once. The V gene is TRBV25-1, the J gene TRBJ2-5, with D possibly matching TRBD2 (7 bases). V was trimmed by 7 bases and J by 5 bases, leaving 11 bases between them. Per germline, CDR1 MGHDK and CDR2 SYGVNS. This CDR3 has 12 residues. The CDR3, as DNA: TGTGCCAGCACCAGGGGAGGGGAGACCCAGTACTTC. It codes for CASTRGGETQYF.

The V gene is TRBV5-6, the J gene TRBJ1-4; D gene uncertain. This CDR3 is 15 amino acids long. The germline V gene encodes CDR1 SGHDT and CDR2 YYEEEE. V was pared by 4 bases and J by 7 bases, with 17 bases between. The CDR3 DNA reads as TGTGCCAGCAGCCCGTGGGGAGGGAAGATTGAAAAACTGTTTTTT. Residues: CASSPWGGKIEKLFF.

V and J are TRBV18 and TRBJ1-1, with D possibly matching TRBD1 (5 bases). CDR1 and CDR2 (germline): KGHSH, LQKENI. V was cut by 2 bases and J by 1 base, with 14 bases left in between. The CDR3 runs to 16 residues. CDR3 residues: CASSPTQGGTNTEAFF. CDR3 sequence (DNA): TGTGCCAGCTCACCAACGCAGGGCGGGACGAACACTGAAGCTTTCTTT. Supplemented by reference TRBV18 and TRBJ1-1, the full variable domain reads NAGVMQNPRHLVRRRGQEARLRCSPMKGHSHVYWYRQLPEEGLKFMVYLQKENIIDESGMPKERFSAEFPKEGPSILRIQQVVRGDSAAYFCASSPTQGGTNTEAFFGQGTRLTVV.

This clone was seen more than once but under ten times. The V call is TRBV15, the J call TRBJ1-2; D unclear. Germline V CDR1 and CDR2: LNHNV, YYDKDF (reference sequence). CDR3 length: 15 amino acids. V lost 1 base and J 0 bases, leaving 9 bases between the germline ends. The CDR3: CATSRGVSSNYGYTF. CDR3 nucleotides: TGTGCCACCAGCAGAGGAGTAAGTTCTAACTATGGCTACACCTTC.

This rearrangement joins TRBV7-3 to TRBJ2-5; 9 bases map to TRBD2. V lost 2 bases, J lost 5 bases, and 6 bases stayed unmatched. Germline V gene lookup returns CDR1 SGHTA and CDR2 FQGTGA. The CDR3 sequence is 15 residues long. CDR3 nucleotides: TGTGCCAGCAGCTTAGCGGGGGGGCCTAAGGAGACCCAGTACTTC. Translated: CASSLAGGPKETQYF.

The chain carries TRBV28 and TRBJ1-5, with D perhaps TRBD1 (6 bases). V was trimmed by 6 bases and J by 1 base, leaving 13 bases between them. Germline V gives CDR1 MDHEN, CDR2 SYDVKM. The CDR3 consists of 15 residues. CDR3 in amino acids: CASRRQVLSNQPQHF. The CDR3 DNA reads as TGTGCCAGCAGAAGACAGGTCCTGAGCAATCAGCCCCAGCATTTT. Looking up the rest from reference TRBV28 and TRBJ1-5 gives the full variable domain: DVKVTQSSRYLVKRTGEKVFLECVQDMDHENMFWYRQDPGLGLRLIYFSYDVKMKEKGDIPEGYSVSREKKERFSLILESASTNQTSMYLCASRRQVLSNQPQHFGDGTRLSIL.

This clone has just a few counts. This rearrangement joins TRBV4-1 to TRBJ2-3, with 8 positions matching TRBD2. The CDR3 is 15 amino acids. V lost 4 bases and J lost 5; bases outside the gene matches: 8. Germline assignment: CDR1 MGHRA and CDR2 YSYEKL. In DNA form, the CDR3 reads TGCGCCAGCAGCCGAGCCGGGACTAGGGAAGATACGCAGTATTTT. It translates to CASSRAGTREDTQYF.

This clone was observed once. The chain has TRBV2 and TRBJ1-6; tentatively, D is TRBD1 (6 bases). Germline V gene sequence: CDR1 SNHLY, CDR2 FYNNEI. V was shortened by 5 bases and J by 5 bases, with 10 bases between the two germline ends. This CDR3 region has 14 residues. CDR3 in amino acids: CASSTGTNNSPLHF. CDR3 sequence (DNA): TGTGCCAGCAGTACCGGGACAAATAATTCACCCCTCCACTTT. The whole variable domain, remainder taken from reference TRBV2 and TRBJ1-6, is EPEVTQTPSHQVTQMGQEVILRCVPISNHLYFYWYRQILGQKVEFLVSFYNNEISEKSEIFDDQFSVERPDGSNFTLKIRSTKLEDSAMYFCASSTGTNNSPLHFGNGTRLTVT.